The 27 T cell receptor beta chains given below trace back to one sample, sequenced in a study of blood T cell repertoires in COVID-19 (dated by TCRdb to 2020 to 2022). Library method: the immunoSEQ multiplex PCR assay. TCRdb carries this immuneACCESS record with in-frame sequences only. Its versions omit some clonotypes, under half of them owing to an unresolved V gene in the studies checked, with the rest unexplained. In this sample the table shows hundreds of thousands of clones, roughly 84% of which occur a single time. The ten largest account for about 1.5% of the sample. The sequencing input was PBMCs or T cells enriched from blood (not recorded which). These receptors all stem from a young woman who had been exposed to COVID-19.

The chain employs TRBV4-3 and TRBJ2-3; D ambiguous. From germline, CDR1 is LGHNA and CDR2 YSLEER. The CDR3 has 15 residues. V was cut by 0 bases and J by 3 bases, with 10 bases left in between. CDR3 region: CASSQDHITTDTQYF. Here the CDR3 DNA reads TGCGCCAGCAGCCAAGATCACATAACGACAGATACGCAGTATTTT.

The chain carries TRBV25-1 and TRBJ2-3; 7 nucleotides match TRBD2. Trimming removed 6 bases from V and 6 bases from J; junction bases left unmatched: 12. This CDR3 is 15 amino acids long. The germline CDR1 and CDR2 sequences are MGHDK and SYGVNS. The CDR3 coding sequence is TGTGCCAGCAGCGATCCTAGCGGCCCAATCGATACGCAGTATTTT. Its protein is CASSDPSGPIDTQYF.

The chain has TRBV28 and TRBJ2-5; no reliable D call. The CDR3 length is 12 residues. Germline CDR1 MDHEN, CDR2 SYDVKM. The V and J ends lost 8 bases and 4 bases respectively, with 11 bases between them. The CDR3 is CASSGPLETQYF. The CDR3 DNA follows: TGTGCCAGCTCCGGTCCCTTAGAGACCCAGTACTTC.

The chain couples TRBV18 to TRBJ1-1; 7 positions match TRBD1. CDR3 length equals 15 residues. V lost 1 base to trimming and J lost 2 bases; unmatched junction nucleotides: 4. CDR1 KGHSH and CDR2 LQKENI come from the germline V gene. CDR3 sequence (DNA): TGTGCCAGCTCACCACTCGGGGACAGTAACACTGAAGCTTTCTTT. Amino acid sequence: CASSPLGDSNTEAFF. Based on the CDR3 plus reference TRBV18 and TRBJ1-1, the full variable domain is NAGVMQNPRHLVRRRGQEARLRCSPMKGHSHVYWYRQLPEEGLKFMVYLQKENIIDESGMPKERFSAEFPKEGPSILRIQQVVRGDSAAYFCASSPLGDSNTEAFFGQGTRLTVV.

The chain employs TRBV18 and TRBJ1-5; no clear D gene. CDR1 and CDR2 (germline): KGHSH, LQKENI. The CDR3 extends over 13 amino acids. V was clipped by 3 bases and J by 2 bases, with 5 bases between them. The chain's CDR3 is CASSPPGNQPQHF. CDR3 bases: TGTGCCAGCTCACCCCCCGGCAATCAGCCCCAGCATTTT.

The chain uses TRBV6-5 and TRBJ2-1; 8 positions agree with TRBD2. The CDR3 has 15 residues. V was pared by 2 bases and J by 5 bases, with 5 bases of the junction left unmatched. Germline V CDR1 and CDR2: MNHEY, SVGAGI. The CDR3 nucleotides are TGTGCCAGCAGTTACGGCGGGGGGAGGCACAATGAGCAGTTCTTC. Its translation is CASSYGGGRHNEQFF.

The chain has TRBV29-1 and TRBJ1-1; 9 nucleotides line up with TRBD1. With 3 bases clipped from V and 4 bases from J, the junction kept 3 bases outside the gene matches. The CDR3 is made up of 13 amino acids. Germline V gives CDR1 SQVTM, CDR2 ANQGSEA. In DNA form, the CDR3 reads TGCAGCGTTGATACAGGGGGCATCACTGAAGCTTTCTTT. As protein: CSVDTGGITEAFF.

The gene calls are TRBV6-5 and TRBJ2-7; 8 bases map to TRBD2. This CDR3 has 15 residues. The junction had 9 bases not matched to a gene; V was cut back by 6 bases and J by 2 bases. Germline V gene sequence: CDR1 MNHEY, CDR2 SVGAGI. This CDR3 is CASRDAPGLAYEQYF. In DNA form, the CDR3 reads TGTGCCAGCAGAGACGCCCCGGGACTAGCCTACGAGCAGTACTTC.

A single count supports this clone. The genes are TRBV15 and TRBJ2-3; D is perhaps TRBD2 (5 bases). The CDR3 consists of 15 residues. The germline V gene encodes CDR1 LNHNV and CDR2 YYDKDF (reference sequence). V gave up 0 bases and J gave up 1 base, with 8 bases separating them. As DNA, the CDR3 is TGTGCCACCAGCAGAGATACGAGGGGCACAGATACGCAGTATTTT. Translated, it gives CATSRDTRGTDTQYF.

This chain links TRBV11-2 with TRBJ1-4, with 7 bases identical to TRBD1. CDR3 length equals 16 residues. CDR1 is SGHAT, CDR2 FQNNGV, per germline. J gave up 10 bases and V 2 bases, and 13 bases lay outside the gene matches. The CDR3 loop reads CASSLRTGGLGGKLFF. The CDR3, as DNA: TGTGCCAGCAGCTTAAGGACAGGCGGATTGGGCGGAAAACTGTTTTTT.

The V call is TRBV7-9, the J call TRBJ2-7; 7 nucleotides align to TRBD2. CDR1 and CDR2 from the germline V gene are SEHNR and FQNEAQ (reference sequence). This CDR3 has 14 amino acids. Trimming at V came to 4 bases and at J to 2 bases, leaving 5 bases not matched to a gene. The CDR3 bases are TGTGCCAGCAGCTCCCGGGACTACGCCTACGAGCAGTACTTC. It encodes CASSSRDYAYEQYF.

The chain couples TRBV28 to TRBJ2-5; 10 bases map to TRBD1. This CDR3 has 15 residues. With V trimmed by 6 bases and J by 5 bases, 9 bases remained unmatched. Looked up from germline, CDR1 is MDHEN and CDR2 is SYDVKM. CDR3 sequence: CASSNPDRGPETQYF. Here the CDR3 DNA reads TGTGCCAGCAGCAATCCCGACAGGGGGCCTGAGACCCAGTACTTC.

CDR3 region: CASSQEPSSGVDTQYF. Here the CDR3 DNA reads TGTGCCAGCAGCCAAGAACCGTCTAGCGGGGTAGATACGCAGTATTTT. The chain carries TRBV4-2 and TRBJ2-3; 9 nucleotides agree with TRBD2. Germline V gives CDR1 LGHNA, CDR2 YNFKEQ. The length of the CDR3 is 16 residues. Trimming at V came to 0 bases and at J to 5 bases, leaving 6 bases not matched to a gene.

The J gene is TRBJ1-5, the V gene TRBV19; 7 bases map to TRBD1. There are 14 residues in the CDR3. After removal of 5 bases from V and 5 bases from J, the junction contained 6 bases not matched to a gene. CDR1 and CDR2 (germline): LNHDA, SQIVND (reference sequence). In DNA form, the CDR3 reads TGTGCCAGTAGTGCTCCAGGGGGTCATCAGCCCCAGCATTTT. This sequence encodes CASSAPGGHQPQHF.

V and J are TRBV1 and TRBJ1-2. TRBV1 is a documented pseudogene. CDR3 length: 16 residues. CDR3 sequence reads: CTSSQDTRDWGYGYTF. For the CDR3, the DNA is TGCACCAGCAGCCAAGATACTAGGGACTGGGGTTATGGCTACACCTTC.

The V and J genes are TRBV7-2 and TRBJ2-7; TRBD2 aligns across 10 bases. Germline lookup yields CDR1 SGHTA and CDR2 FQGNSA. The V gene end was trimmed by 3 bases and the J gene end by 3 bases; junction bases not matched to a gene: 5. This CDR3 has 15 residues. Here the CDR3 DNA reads TGTGCCAGCAGCTTCGTTAGCGGGGGGCTCTACGAGCAGTACTTC. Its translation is CASSFVSGGLYEQYF.

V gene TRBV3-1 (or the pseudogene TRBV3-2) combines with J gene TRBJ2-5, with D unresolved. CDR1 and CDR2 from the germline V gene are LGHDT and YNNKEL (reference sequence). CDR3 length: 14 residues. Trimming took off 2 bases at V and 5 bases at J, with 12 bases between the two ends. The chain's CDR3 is CASSQSTPRETQYF. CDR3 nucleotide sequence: TGTGCCAGCAGCCAATCCACTCCCAGGGAGACCCAGTACTTC.

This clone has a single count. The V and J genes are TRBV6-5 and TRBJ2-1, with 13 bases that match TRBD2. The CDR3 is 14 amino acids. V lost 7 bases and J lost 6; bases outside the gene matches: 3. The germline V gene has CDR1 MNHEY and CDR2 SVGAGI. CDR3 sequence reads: CASNRLAGGNEQFF. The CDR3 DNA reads TGTGCCAGCAACAGACTAGCGGGAGGCAATGAGCAGTTCTTC.

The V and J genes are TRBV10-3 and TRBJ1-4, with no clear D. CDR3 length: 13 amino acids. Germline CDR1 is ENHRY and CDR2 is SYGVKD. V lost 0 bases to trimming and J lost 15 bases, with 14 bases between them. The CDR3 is CAISESGSTHMFF. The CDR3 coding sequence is TGTGCCATCAGTGAGTCGGGGAGCACCCACATGTTTTTT.

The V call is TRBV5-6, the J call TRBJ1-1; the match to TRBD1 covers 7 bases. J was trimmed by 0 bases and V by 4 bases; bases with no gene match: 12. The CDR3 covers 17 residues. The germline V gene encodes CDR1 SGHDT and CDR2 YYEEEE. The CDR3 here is CASSLAGQTDMNTEAFF. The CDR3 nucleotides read TGTGCCAGCAGCCTTGCGGGACAGACCGATATGAACACTGAAGCTTTCTTT.

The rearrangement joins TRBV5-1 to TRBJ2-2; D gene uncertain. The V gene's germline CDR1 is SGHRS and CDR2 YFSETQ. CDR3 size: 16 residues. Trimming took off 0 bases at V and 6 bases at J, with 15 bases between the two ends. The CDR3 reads CASSLDAHGASGELFF. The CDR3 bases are TGCGCCAGCAGCTTGGATGCACACGGAGCGTCCGGGGAGCTGTTTTTT. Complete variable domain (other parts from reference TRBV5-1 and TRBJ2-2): KAGVTQTPRYLIKTRGQQVTLSCSPISGHRSVSWYQQTPGQGLQFLFEYFSETQRNKGNFPGRFSGRQFSNSRSEMNVSTLELGDSALYLCASSLDAHGASGELFFGEGSRLTVL.

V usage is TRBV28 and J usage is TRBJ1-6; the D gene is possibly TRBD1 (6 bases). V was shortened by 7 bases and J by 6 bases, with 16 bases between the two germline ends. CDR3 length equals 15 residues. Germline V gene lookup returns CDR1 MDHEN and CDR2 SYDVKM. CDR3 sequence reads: CASTTQAGANSPLHF. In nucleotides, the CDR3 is TGTGCCAGCACCACACAGGCGGGGGCTAATTCACCCCTCCACTTT.

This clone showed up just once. The CDR3, as DNA: TGTGCCAGCAGTACAGGGTCGGCTAATGAAAAACTGTTTTTT. This sequence encodes CASSTGSANEKLFF. V gene TRBV28 combines with J gene TRBJ1-4, with D perhaps TRBD1 (6 bases). V dropped 5 bases and J dropped 3 bases, with 10 bases sitting between them. CDR3 length equals 14 residues. CDR1 MDHEN and CDR2 SYDVKM come from the germline V gene.

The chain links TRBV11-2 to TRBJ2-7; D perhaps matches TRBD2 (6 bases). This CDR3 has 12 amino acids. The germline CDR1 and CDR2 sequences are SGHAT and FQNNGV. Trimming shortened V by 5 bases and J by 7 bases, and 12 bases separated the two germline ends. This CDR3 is CASSPAREEQYF. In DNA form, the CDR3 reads TGTGCCAGCAGCCCAGCCCGGGAGGAGCAGTACTTC.

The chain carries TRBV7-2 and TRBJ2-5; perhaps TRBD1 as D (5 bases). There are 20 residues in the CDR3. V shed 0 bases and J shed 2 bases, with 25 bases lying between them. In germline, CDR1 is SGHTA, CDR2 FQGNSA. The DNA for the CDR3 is TGTGCCAGCAGCTTAGCCCCCTTGGTTTTCAGGACAACAGTTCAAGAGACCCAGTACTTC. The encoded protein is CASSLAPLVFRTTVQETQYF. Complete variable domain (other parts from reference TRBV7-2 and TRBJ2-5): GAGVSQSPSNKVTEKGKDVELRCDPISGHTALYWYRQSLGQGLEFLIYFQGNSAPDKSGLPSDRFSAERTGGSVSTLTIQRTQQEDSAVYLCASSLAPLVFRTTVQETQYFGPGTRLLVL.

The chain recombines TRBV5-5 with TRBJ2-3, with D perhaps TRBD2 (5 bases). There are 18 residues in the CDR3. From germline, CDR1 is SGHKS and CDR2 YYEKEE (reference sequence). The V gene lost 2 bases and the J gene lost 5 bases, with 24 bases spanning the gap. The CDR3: CASSFSYGPHAGEDTQYF. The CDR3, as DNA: TGTGCCAGCAGCTTCTCCTACGGGCCCCACGCCGGGGAAGATACGCAGTATTTT.

As DNA, the CDR3 is TGCAGCGTTCGGACAGGTCTCGACTATGGCTACACCTTC. Its translation: CSVRTGLDYGYTF. The chain is built from TRBV29-1 and TRBJ1-2, with 7 bases aligning to TRBD1. The CDR3 contains 13 residues. The trim removed 5 bases at V and 3 bases at J, leaving 6 bases unmatched. Per the germline V gene, CDR1 is SQVTM and CDR2 is ANQGSEA.